This paragraph reports one T cell receptor beta chain. What antigen it recognizes has not been identified. One base away there is no much larger clone; base qualities are not given. These data originate in a study of metastatic and nonmetastatic thyroid tumors (TCRdb year 2020). Concerning the study at large: Repertoires were compared across peripheral blood and tumor or nodule tissue samples from malignant and benign thyroid patients.

Library preparation was by PCR. The reads were generated on an Illumina HiSeq 4000. High-throughput sequencing was used to profile the TCR beta-chain CDR3 region of every patient. The paper's data handling went like this. CDR3 differences across clinicopathological groups were used to build a classifier for discriminating distant-metastatic papillary thyroid cancer patients. To measure repertoire diversity the researchers used the Shannon index, while the Morisita-Horn index served to gauge how similar the tumor and blood repertoires were. TCRdb ran its own pipeline on the public reads, namely fastp trimming at Q25 and MiXCR clone calling, and kept in-frame beta chains. TCRdb, rather than the study authors, made the V and J calls. The sample contains under 25,000 clones, roughly 23% of them found a single time. The ten largest make up around 8.1% of the sample. Overall results and qualifications from the work: In both blood and tumor samples, TCR beta diversity was reported to be significantly higher in malignant tumors than in benign nodules.

No treatment had been received by any patient before thyroid surgery. The study retrospectively analysed patient clinical samples collected from the early 2010s to the late 2010s using T-cell receptor beta sequencing. Counted from cysteine to phenylalanine, this CDR3 has 15 amino acids. The read is trimmed to its CDR3 DNA, 45 bases read in frame from base 1. V is cut by 3 bases and J by 2 bases, and the space between the germline ends is 14 bases. According to the germline V gene, CDR1 reads SNHLY and CDR2 reads FYNNEI. Recombination connected TRBV2 to TRBJ2-7; D gene: possibly TRBD1, on 5 matching bases. The specimen sequenced was adjacent normal tissue. The receptor comes from a female donor with papillary thyroid cancer or a benign thyroid nodule (not recorded which). Some clones in this sample may be carry-over from other donors' samples. The DNA sequence is as follows: TGTGCCAGCAGTGATGGCAGGGTTGGGACCTACGAGCAGTACTTC. Translation gives CASSDGRVGTYEQYF.